These 24 T cell receptor beta chains were sequenced from one sample in a study of OX40 agonist ivuxolimab in advanced cancers. The data were produced by immunoSEQ multiplex PCR, yet TCRdb's version contains in-frame clones alone and is incomplete. The sample yields 55,000 to 85,000 clones, roughly nine tenths seen once. The specimen was CD4+ or CD8+ T cells sorted from blood, collected in a trial of the OX40 agonist ivuxolimab. Receptors were obtained from an adult with an advanced solid tumor such as melanoma, head and neck, liver or kidney cancer.

The V call is TRBV9, the J call TRBJ1-1; TRBD1 matches at 11 bases. Germline V gives CDR1 SGDLS, CDR2 YYNGEE. This CDR3 is built from 17 residues. The V segment lost 0 bases and the J segment 0 bases; nucleotides outside the gene matches: 4. The CDR3 sequence: CASSVAGTGGLNTEAFF. The CDR3 DNA reads TGTGCCAGCAGCGTAGCCGGGACAGGGGGTTTGAACACTGAAGCTTTCTTT.

This clone was seen a single time. The gene calls are TRBV9 and TRBJ1-2, with no clear D. The CDR3 spans 17 residues. The V end was cut by 0 bases, the J end by 0 bases, with 15 bases between. CDR1 and CDR2 from the germline V gene are SGDLS and YYNGEE. The CDR3 spells CASSVAPERGANYGYTF. The CDR3 DNA is TGTGCCAGCAGCGTAGCCCCCGAGCGGGGAGCTAACTATGGCTACACCTTC.

This clone was detected once. This chain connects TRBV27 to TRBJ1-1; D is unclear. Germline assignment: CDR1 MNHEY and CDR2 SMNVEV (reference sequence). The CDR3 runs to 12 residues. Trimming left V 2 bases short and J 4 bases short, with 5 bases between. DNA for the CDR3: TGTGCCAGCAGTTTACGGGGCACTGAAGCTTTCTTT. This encodes CASSLRGTEAFF.

This chain links TRBV2 with TRBJ1-2, with a possible D match to TRBD1 (6 bases). CDR1 and CDR2 (germline): SNHLY, FYNNEI. The CDR3 has 16 residues. Trimming removed 2 bases at V and 4 bases at J, with 17 bases between. CDR3 sequence reads: CASSEFPGQTSYGYTF. CDR3 DNA sequence: TGTGCCAGCAGTGAATTTCCCGGACAGACGAGCTATGGCTACACCTTC.

The chain joins TRBV4-3 to TRBJ1-2; a weak D match, TRBD1 (5 bases). V was clipped by 1 base and J by 4 bases, with 13 bases between them. The CDR3 length is 15 residues. CDR1 LGHNA and CDR2 YSLEER come from the germline V gene. This CDR3 reads CASSQGEEGLYGYTF. The DNA of the CDR3 is TGCGCCAGCAGCCAAGGCGAGGAGGGGCTCTATGGCTACACCTTC.

The chain is built from TRBV14 and TRBJ2-1; possible D gene TRBD1, 5 bases. Germline values: CDR1 SGHDN, CDR2 FVKESK. Trimming cost V 1 base and J 1 base, with 11 bases left between them. The length of the CDR3 is 16 residues. CDR3 loop: CASSQVSGLSYNEQFF. As DNA, the CDR3 is TGTGCCAGCAGCCAAGTCTCAGGGTTATCCTACAATGAGCAGTTCTTC.

The V gene is TRBV9, the J gene TRBJ1-6; no reliable D call. Trimming removed 0 bases at V and 2 bases at J, with 9 bases between. The CDR3 is made up of 16 amino acids. Germline lookup yields CDR1 SGDLS and CDR2 YYNGEE. The CDR3 DNA is TGTGCCAGCAGCGTAGGGGGATCTGCCTATAATTCACCCCTCCACTTT. Protein product: CASSVGGSAYNSPLHF.

This chain links TRBV13 with TRBJ2-1, with TRBD2 matching over 10 bases. V was clipped by 3 bases and J by 8 bases; unmatched bases: 13. This CDR3 contains 17 residues. CDR1 PRHDT and CDR2 FYEKMQ come from the germline V gene (reference sequence). Here the CDR3 DNA reads TGTGCCAGCAGCTTTATAAGCGGGGGGGCCAAGACGGATGAGCAGTTCTTC. It encodes CASSFISGGAKTDEQFF.

CDR3 DNA: TGTGCCAGCAGCCCCGGGCCCGGGGGCTCCTACGAGCAGTACTTC. Its protein is CASSPGPGGSYEQYF. The V and J genes are TRBV5-6 and TRBJ2-7; D is perhaps TRBD2 (6 bases). The CDR3 contains 15 residues. Trimming pared 4 bases from V and 0 bases from J, leaving 14 bases between. Germline V CDR1 and CDR2: SGHDT, YYEEEE.

The V and J genes are TRBV5-1 and TRBJ2-2, with a tentative D call TRBD1 (5 bases). Germline V gene lookup returns CDR1 SGHRS and CDR2 YFSETQ. The CDR3 totals 16 residues. V was cut by 4 bases and J by 3 bases, with 16 bases left in between. The CDR3 reads CASSPNQGPYTGELFF. DNA of the CDR3: TGCGCCAGCAGCCCCAACCAGGGCCCGTACACCGGGGAGCTGTTTTTT.

V and J are TRBV19 and TRBJ2-7, with D possibly being TRBD1 (8 bases). The CDR3 runs to 14 residues. V lost 5 bases and J lost 2, with 13 bases in between. Germline V gene lookup returns CDR1 LNHDA and CDR2 SQIVND (reference sequence). CDR3: CASSLQGGPYEQYF. The DNA of the CDR3 is TGTGCCAGTAGTCTACAGGGGGGGCCCTACGAGCAGTACTTC.

The genes are TRBV10-3 and TRBJ2-7; D not certain. Germline assignment: CDR1 ENHRY and CDR2 SYGVKD. The CDR3 runs to 13 residues. Between the trimmed V and J ends, which lost 4 bases and 2 bases, there was a span of 9 bases. CDR3 nucleotides: TGTGCCATCAGTGTAGGCCAGGCCTACGAGCAGTACTTC. Protein product: CAISVGQAYEQYF.

This chain links TRBV4-1 with TRBJ2-1; TRBD2 might be the D (6 bases). V was shortened by 0 bases and J by 6 bases, with 9 bases between the two germline ends. In germline, CDR1 is MGHRA, CDR2 YSYEKL. CDR3 length: 14 amino acids. The CDR3 DNA reads TGCGCCAGCAGCCAAGATTTGGGACTCAATGAGCAGTTCTTC. It is translated as CASSQDLGLNEQFF.

The gene calls are TRBV7-9 and TRBJ1-2; unclear D gene. The CDR3 length is 14 residues. Trimming left V 0 bases short and J 4 bases short, with 9 bases between. The V gene's germline CDR1 is SEHNR and CDR2 FQNEAQ (reference sequence). The CDR3 reads CASSLAPAGYGYTF. The CDR3 nucleotides read TGTGCCAGCAGCTTAGCCCCGGCAGGCTATGGCTACACCTTC.

The gene calls are TRBV9 and TRBJ1-1, with D hard to call. The CDR3 runs to 13 residues. V was cut by 3 bases and J by 1 base, with 7 bases left in between. From germline, CDR1 is SGDLS and CDR2 YYNGEE. The CDR3 region has the DNA TGTGCCAGCAGCGGGGTCTCGAACACTGAAGCTTTCTTT. Translating it yields CASSGVSNTEAFF.

The rearrangement joins TRBV5-1 to TRBJ1-1, with D perhaps matching TRBD1 (5 bases). Germline CDR1 reads SGHRS; CDR2 reads YFSETQ. The CDR3 has 14 residues. V dropped 6 bases and J dropped 2 bases, with 14 bases sitting between them. The DNA for the CDR3 is TGCGCCAGCACCGATACGACAGCCAACACTGAAGCTTTCTTT. It specifies CASTDTTANTEAFF.

This sequence joins TRBV4-3 and TRBJ1-1; D is unresolved. The germline CDR1 and CDR2 sequences are LGHNA and YSLEER. This CDR3 has 14 amino acids. V was shortened by 0 bases and J by 8 bases, with 13 bases between the two germline ends. CDR3 sequence (DNA): TGCGCCAGCAGCCAAGATAATGGTCGGGAAGAAGCTTTCTTT. Encoded protein: CASSQDNGREEAFF.

The V and J genes are TRBV13 and TRBJ2-1, with 8 bases identical to TRBD1. The germline V gene has CDR1 PRHDT and CDR2 FYEKMQ (reference sequence). CDR3 length: 15 residues. The V gene end was trimmed by 6 bases and the J gene end by 2 bases; junction bases not matched to a gene: 6. The CDR3 sequence is CASRPNRGAYNEQFF. Here the CDR3 DNA reads TGTGCCAGCAGACCCAACAGGGGGGCCTACAATGAGCAGTTCTTC.

Here the CDR3 DNA reads TGTGCCAGCAGCACCTCACTAGCGGGGGGGCGGAATGAGCAGTTCTTC. It is translated as CASSTSLAGGRNEQFF. J is TRBJ2-1 and V is TRBV7-3; 13 bases align to TRBD2. The germline V gene has CDR1 SGHTA and CDR2 FQGTGA. This CDR3 is 16 amino acids long. V gave up 5 bases and J gave up 7 bases; unmatched junction bases: 8.

The rearrangement joins TRBV19 to TRBJ1-2, with D perhaps matching TRBD1 (6 bases). CDR3 length equals 16 residues. The ends were cut back, 5 bases at V and 5 bases at J, with 21 bases in the middle. Germline CDR1 LNHDA, CDR2 SQIVND (reference sequence). CDR3 region: CASSYLQGALDYGYTF. The DNA for the CDR3 is TGTGCCAGTAGTTACTTACAGGGAGCATTAGATTATGGCTACACCTTC.

The table lists this clone with a count of one. J is TRBJ2-7 and V is TRBV27; TRBD1 might be the D (5 bases). Germline V gene lookup returns CDR1 MNHEY and CDR2 SMNVEV (reference sequence). The CDR3 has 14 residues. V was pared by 4 bases and J by 4 bases, with 14 bases between. The CDR3 DNA follows: TGTGCCAGCAGTTCAACTCTGACAGAGTACGAGCAGTACTTC. This translates into CASSSTLTEYEQYF.

The chain has TRBV4-1 and TRBJ1-1; 8 bases map to TRBD1. V shed 6 bases and J 5 bases; nucleotides not matched to a gene: 5. The length of the CDR3 is 13 residues. CDR1 MGHRA and CDR2 YSYEKL come from the germline V gene. In DNA, the CDR3 is TGCGCCAGCAGTGGACAGGGACGAACTGAAGCTTTCTTT. This translates into CASSGQGRTEAFF.

The chain employs TRBV27 and TRBJ2-3, with TRBD1 as a possible D gene (5 bases). Between the trimmed V and J ends, which lost 8 bases and 2 bases, there was a span of 8 bases. Germline assignment: CDR1 MNHEY and CDR2 SMNVEV (reference sequence). The CDR3 runs to 12 residues. The CDR3 loop reads CASGALTDTQYF. The DNA for the CDR3 is TGTGCCAGCGGGGCCCTCACAGATACGCAGTATTTT.

This clone was detected once. Here the CDR3 reads CASSFTGTGGVEQFF. CDR3 sequence (DNA): TGCGCCAGCAGCTTTACCGGGACAGGGGGCGTTGAGCAGTTCTTC. The chain joins TRBV4-1 to TRBJ2-1; 12 bases are a match to TRBD1. V lost 5 bases and J lost 9; bases outside the gene matches: 8. CDR3 size: 15 residues. Germline CDR1 MGHRA, CDR2 YSYEKL.